This T cell receptor (beta chain) was sequenced during a study of blood T cell repertoires in COVID-19. Germline CDR1 MNHEY, CDR2 SMNVEV (reference sequence). This CDR3 is 16 amino acids long. Remarks on this clone: At one of its ends the junction is not consistent with the germline gene, which may arise from a read error.

The authors' processing: Reference gene primer amplification gave nucleated cell count estimates. This table comes from immunoSEQ multiplex PCR, and its TCRdb copy is limited to in-frame clones, with some not included. V, J and clone size derive from that table, while D and trimming were established from the DNA sequence. The sample has roughly 70,000 clones, about 88% seen once. Material: peripheral blood. This chain links TRBV27 with TRBJ2-3, with TRBD2 matching over 10 bases. This clonotype was obtained from a woman aged 45-65 years with active COVID-19. CDR3 amino acids: CTSSLASGGAPDTQYF. DNA of the CDR3: TGTACCAGCAGTTTAGCTAGCGGGGGAGCCCCAGATACGCAGTATTTT.